This TCR beta chain was observed in a study of T cell responses to AZD1222 COVID-19 vaccine. Regarding this clone: The antigen remains undetermined.

Sequencing was performed with immunoSEQ multiplex PCR; in TCRdb, only in-frame clones are kept and a portion is missing. The data contain about 150,000 clones, approximately 87% of them singletons. Study results and caveats: Spike-specific TCR breadth and depth rose after two AZD1222 doses. Across spike, vaccine-associated CD4 TCRs were found, dominant at 160-218 and 743-854.

With 3 bases removed from V and 7 bases from J, the gap between germline ends came to 12 bases. Germline-derived CDR1 and CDR2 are LNHDA and SQIVND (reference sequence). The CDR3 loop spans 13 amino acids. This chain joins TRBV19 and TRBJ1-2; TRBD1 might be the D (5 bases). The sequencing used peripheral blood, collected on day 0 of MenACWY control vaccination. The clonotype originates from an adult in good health. CDR3 in DNA: TGTGCCAGTAGTATCGGGGGTTTGGGTGGCTACACCTTC. Translation gives CASSIGGLGGYTF. Complete variable domain (other parts from reference TRBV19 and TRBJ1-2): DGGITQSPKYLFRKEGQNVTLSCEQNLNHDAMYWYRQDPGQGLRLIYYSQIVNDFQKGDIAEGYSVSREKKESFPLTVTSAQKNPTAFYLCASSIGGLGGYTFGSGTRLTVV.